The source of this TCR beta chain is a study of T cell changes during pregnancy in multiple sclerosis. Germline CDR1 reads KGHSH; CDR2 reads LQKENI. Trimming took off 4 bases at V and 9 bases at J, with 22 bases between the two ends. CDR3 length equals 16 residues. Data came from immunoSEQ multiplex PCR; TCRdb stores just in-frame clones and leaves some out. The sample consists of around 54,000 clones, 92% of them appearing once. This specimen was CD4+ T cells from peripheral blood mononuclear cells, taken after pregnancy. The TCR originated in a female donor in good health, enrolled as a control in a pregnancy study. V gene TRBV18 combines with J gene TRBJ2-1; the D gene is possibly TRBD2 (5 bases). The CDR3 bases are TGTGCCAGCTCACACCGGGTATCGAGGGCGAAGGGTGAGCAGTTCTTC. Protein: CASSHRVSRAKGEQFF. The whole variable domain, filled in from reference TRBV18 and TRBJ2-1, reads NAGVMQNPRHLVRRRGQEARLRCSPMKGHSHVYWYRQLPEEGLKFMVYLQKENIIDESGMPKERFSAEFPKEGPSILRIQQVVRGDSAAYFCASSHRVSRAKGEQFFGPGTRLTVL.